This T cell receptor (beta chain) was captured in a study of glioma-infiltrating T cells after dendritic cell vaccination. Libraries were prepared by immunoSEQ multiplex PCR; TCRdb keeps only in-frame clonotypes and omits some of them. The table includes approximately 100,000 clones, 75% to 85% detected once. Germline V gene data show CDR1 as MDHEN and CDR2 as SYDVKM. The CDR3 loop spans 14 amino acids. Losses at the gene ends were 6 bases for V and 6 bases for J; bases not matched to a gene: 7. The chain has TRBV28 and TRBJ1-5, with 8 bases that match TRBD1. The TCR was taken from a human donor with glioblastoma. This specimen was blood, taken before dendritic cell vaccination. The CDR3 is CASRVQGVGQPQHF. The DNA for the CDR3 is TGTGCCAGCAGGGTACAGGGGGTTGGTCAGCCCCAGCATTTT.